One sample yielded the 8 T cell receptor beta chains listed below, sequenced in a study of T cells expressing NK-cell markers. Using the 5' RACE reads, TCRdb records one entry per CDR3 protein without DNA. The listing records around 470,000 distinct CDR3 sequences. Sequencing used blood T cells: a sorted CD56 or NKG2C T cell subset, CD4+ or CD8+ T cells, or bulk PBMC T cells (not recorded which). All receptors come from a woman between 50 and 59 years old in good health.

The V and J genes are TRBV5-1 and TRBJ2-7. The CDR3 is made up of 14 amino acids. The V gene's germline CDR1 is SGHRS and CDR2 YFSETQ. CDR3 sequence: CASSTWTVSYEQYF.

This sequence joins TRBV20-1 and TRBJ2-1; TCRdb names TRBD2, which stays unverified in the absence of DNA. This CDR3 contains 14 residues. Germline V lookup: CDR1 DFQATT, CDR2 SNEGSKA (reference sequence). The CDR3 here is CSARGLAGPSEQFF.

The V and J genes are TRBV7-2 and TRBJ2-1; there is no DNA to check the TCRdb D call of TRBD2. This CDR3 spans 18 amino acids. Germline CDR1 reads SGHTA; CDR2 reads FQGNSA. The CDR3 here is CASSLVASGRSSYNEQFF.

CDR3 in amino acids: CASSLQTSGNVEQFF. The chain combines TRBV5-1 with TRBJ2-1; TCRdb designates TRBD2, a call that cannot be tested without DNA. Germline V gene sequence: CDR1 SGHRS, CDR2 YFSETQ. The CDR3 has 15 amino acids.

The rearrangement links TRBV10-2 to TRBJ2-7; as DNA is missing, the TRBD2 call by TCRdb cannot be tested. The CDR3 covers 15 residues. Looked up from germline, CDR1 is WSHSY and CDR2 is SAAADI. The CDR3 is CASSGPSGRFGEQYF.

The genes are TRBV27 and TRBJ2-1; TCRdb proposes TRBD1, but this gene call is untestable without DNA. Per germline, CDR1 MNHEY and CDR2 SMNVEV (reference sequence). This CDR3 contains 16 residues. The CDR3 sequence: CASSLSQGALLDEQFF.

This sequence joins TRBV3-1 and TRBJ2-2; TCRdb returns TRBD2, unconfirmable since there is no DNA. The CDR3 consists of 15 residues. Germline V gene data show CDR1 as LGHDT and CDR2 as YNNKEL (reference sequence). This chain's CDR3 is CASSPGLAGTGELFF.

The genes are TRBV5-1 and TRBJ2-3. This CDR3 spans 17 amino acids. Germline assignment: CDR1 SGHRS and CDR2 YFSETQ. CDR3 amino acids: CASSLAGAADSTDTQYF.